This passage covers 13 T cell receptor beta chains from one sample sequenced in a study of sequential checkpoint blockade in melanoma. The method was immunoSEQ multiplex PCR; TCRdb's version includes in-frame clones alone and lacks a portion of them. Of about 5,500 clones listed, over 40% are singletons. The sample's treatment: randomized to nivolumab then ipilimumab (arm A) or the reverse (arm B). Here the sequenced sample was CD8+ T cells sorted from blood (inferred from file names), taken from a patient given nivolumab and ipilimumab in sequence. These receptors came from a human patient with melanoma. Some clones in this sample may be carry-over from other donors' samples.

A few counts support this clone. V is TRBV7-9 and J is TRBJ2-3, with 8 bases aligning to TRBD2. The CDR3 has 16 residues. Per the germline V gene, CDR1 is SEHNR and CDR2 is FQNEAQ (reference sequence). Trimming at V came to 2 bases and at J to 4 bases, leaving 8 bases not matched to a gene. The CDR3 spells CASSLISGGAADTQYF. DNA for the CDR3: TGTGCCAGCAGCTTAATTTCGGGGGGGGCCGCAGATACGCAGTATTTT. Together with reference TRBV7-9 and TRBJ2-3, the CDR3 gives the full variable domain: DTGVSQNPRHKITKRGQNVTFRCDPISEHNRLYWYRQTLGQGPEFLTYFQNEAQLEKSRLLSDRFSAERPKGSFSTLEIQRTEQGDSAMYLCASSLISGGAADTQYFGPGTRLTVL.

The chain is built from TRBV6-5 and TRBJ1-1, with 8 bases that match TRBD1. The CDR3 runs to 15 residues. Germline V gene sequence: CDR1 MNHEY, CDR2 SVGAGI. The V segment lost 0 bases and the J segment 3 bases; nucleotides outside the gene matches: 3. CDR3 sequence: CASSYSPDRDTEAFF. CDR3 coding DNA: TGTGCCAGCAGTTACTCGCCGGACAGGGACACTGAAGCTTTCTTT.

This clone came up a few times. This chain uses TRBV6-1 with TRBJ1-3; TRBD1 is a possible D gene (6 bases). There are 16 residues in the CDR3. Germline CDR1 and CDR2: MNHNS and SASEGT. Between the trimmed V and J ends, which lost 3 bases and 0 bases, there was a span of 12 bases. CDR3 region: CASSDVGDTSGNTIYF. In DNA, the CDR3 is TGTGCCAGCAGTGACGTTGGGGACACCTCTGGAAACACCATATATTTT.

V usage is TRBV7-3 and J usage is TRBJ2-7; TRBD1 matches at 9 bases. Losses at the gene ends were 5 bases for V and 6 bases for J; bases not matched to a gene: 11. The germline CDR1 and CDR2 sequences are SGHTA and FQGTGA. The CDR3 has 15 residues. The CDR3 reads CASSAFDRGSSEQYF. In DNA, the CDR3 is TGTGCCAGCAGCGCGTTCGACAGGGGGAGTAGCGAGCAGTACTTC.

The V call is TRBV7-8, the J call TRBJ1-2; D is unresolved. The germline V gene encodes CDR1 SGHVS and CDR2 FQNEAQ. With 0 bases removed from V and 0 bases from J, the gap between germline ends came to 8 bases. The CDR3 spans 15 residues. The CDR3 DNA reads TGTGCCAGCAGCTTAGCGCGGGGTTCTAACTATGGCTACACCTTC. This sequence encodes CASSLARGSNYGYTF.

J is TRBJ2-7 and V is TRBV9; 7 bases agree with TRBD1. The CDR3 is made up of 12 amino acids. The V gene end was trimmed by 3 bases and the J gene end by 4 bases; junction bases not matched to a gene: 1. Germline-derived CDR1 and CDR2 are SGDLS and YYNGEE. This CDR3 reads CASSAQGYEQYF. The DNA for the CDR3 is TGTGCCAGCAGCGCACAGGGGTACGAGCAGTACTTC.

This clone was detected a few times. The rearrangement links TRBV2 to TRBJ1-2; D is unclear. V was cut by 8 bases and J by 1 base, with 8 bases left in between. Germline V gene data show CDR1 as SNHLY and CDR2 as FYNNEI. There are 12 residues in the CDR3. This chain's CDR3 is CASVGINYGYTF. The CDR3 DNA follows: TGTGCCAGCGTCGGGATTAACTATGGCTACACCTTC.

This sequence joins TRBV7-9 and TRBJ2-7; 7 bases line up with TRBD1. V shed 1 base and J 3 bases; nucleotides not matched to a gene: 3. The CDR3 consists of 14 residues. Per the germline V gene, CDR1 is SEHNR and CDR2 is FQNEAQ (reference sequence). Here the CDR3 reads CASSLGGGSYEQYF. As DNA, the CDR3 is TGTGCCAGCAGCTTAGGAGGGGGCAGCTACGAGCAGTACTTC. Supplemented by reference TRBV7-9 and TRBJ2-7, the full variable domain reads DTGVSQNPRHKITKRGQNVTFRCDPISEHNRLYWYRQTLGQGPEFLTYFQNEAQLEKSRLLSDRFSAERPKGSFSTLEIQRTEQGDSAMYLCASSLGGGSYEQYFGPGTRLTVT.

The chain combines TRBV6-1 with TRBJ1-1, with 10 bases identical to TRBD1. Losses at the gene ends were 4 bases for V and 0 bases for J; bases not matched to a gene: 5. Germline V lookup: CDR1 MNHNS, CDR2 SASEGT. The CDR3 spans 16 residues. The CDR3 nucleotides read TGTGCCAGCAGTGCCTCGGACAGGGGGTTGAACACTGAAGCTTTCTTT. It encodes CASSASDRGLNTEAFF.

This clone is labeled as medium-sized (0.01 to 0.1%). V gene TRBV6-6 combines with J gene TRBJ2-3, with 7 bases that match TRBD1. This CDR3 is 14 amino acids long. Germline V gives CDR1 MNHNY, CDR2 SVGAGI (reference sequence). V dropped 5 bases and J dropped 4; count of bases not matched to a gene: 6. CDR3 loop: CASSKQGRSDTQYF. The CDR3 DNA is TGTGCCAGCAGTAAACAGGGGCGGTCAGATACGCAGTATTTT.

In regard to this clone: The junction shows a germline mismatch at one end, possibly a read error. The chain combines TRBV7-9 with TRBJ1-2; TRBD1 agrees at 10 bases. This CDR3 is 15 amino acids long. CDR1 is SEHNR and CDR2 is FQNEAQ in the germline V gene (reference sequence). The chain's CDR3 is CASSLVRTGGYVYTF. CDR3 nucleotide sequence: TGTGCCAGCAGCTTAGTCAGGACAGGGGGTTATGTCTACACCTTC.

The gene calls are TRBV10-3 and TRBJ1-2; D is perhaps TRBD1 (5 bases). Germline V gene data show CDR1 as ENHRY and CDR2 as SYGVKD. Trimming left V 4 bases short and J 3 bases short, with 6 bases between. This CDR3 has 12 amino acids. The CDR3 sequence: CAISGGDYGYTF. The CDR3 nucleotides are TGTGCCATCAGTGGGGGGGACTATGGCTACACCTTC.

CDR3 residues: CASSSGGSSYNEQFF. CDR3 DNA: TGTGCCAGCAGCAGCGGGGGGAGCTCCTACAATGAGCAGTTCTTC. This rearrangement joins TRBV9 to TRBJ2-1; 9 nucleotides line up with TRBD2. The CDR3 totals 15 residues. Germline V gene sequence: CDR1 SGDLS, CDR2 YYNGEE. J gave up 0 bases and V 4 bases, and 2 bases lay outside the gene matches.